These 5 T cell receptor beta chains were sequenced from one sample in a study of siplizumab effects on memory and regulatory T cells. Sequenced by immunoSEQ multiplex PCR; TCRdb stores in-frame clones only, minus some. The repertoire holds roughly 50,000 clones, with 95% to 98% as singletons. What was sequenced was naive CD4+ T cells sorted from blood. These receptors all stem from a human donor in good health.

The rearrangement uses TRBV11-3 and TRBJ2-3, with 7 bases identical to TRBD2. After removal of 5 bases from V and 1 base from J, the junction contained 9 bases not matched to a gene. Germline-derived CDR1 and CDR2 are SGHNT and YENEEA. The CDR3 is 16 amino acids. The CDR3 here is CASSGGLAEGTDTQYF. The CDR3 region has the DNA TGTGCCAGCAGCGGAGGGCTAGCGGAGGGCACAGATACGCAGTATTTT.

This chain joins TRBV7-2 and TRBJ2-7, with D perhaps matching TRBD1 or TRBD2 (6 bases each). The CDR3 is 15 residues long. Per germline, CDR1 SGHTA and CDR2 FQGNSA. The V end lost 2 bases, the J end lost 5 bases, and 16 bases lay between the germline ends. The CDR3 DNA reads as TGTGCCAGCAGCTTAAGGCTCACGGGGGCCCACGAGCAGTACTTC. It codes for CASSLRLTGAHEQYF.

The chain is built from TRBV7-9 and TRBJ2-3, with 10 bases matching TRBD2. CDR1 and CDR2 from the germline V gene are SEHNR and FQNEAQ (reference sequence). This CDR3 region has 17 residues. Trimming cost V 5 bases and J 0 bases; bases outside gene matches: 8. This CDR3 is CASSRYLAGASTDTQYF. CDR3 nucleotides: TGTGCCAGCAGCAGATATCTAGCGGGGGCTAGCACAGATACGCAGTATTTT. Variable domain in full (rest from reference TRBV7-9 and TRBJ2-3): DTGVSQNPRHKITKRGQNVTFRCDPISEHNRLYWYRQTLGQGPEFLTYFQNEAQLEKSRLLSDRFSAERPKGSFSTLEIQRTEQGDSAMYLCASSRYLAGASTDTQYFGPGTRLTVL.

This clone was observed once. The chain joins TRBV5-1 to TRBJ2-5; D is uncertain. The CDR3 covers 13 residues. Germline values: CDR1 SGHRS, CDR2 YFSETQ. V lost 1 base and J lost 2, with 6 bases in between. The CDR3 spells CASSLQLQETQYF. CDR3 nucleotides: TGCGCCAGCAGCTTGCAGCTTCAAGAGACCCAGTACTTC. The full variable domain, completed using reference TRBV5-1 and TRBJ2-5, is KAGVTQTPRYLIKTRGQQVTLSCSPISGHRSVSWYQQTPGQGLQFLFEYFSETQRNKGNFPGRFSGRQFSNSRSEMNVSTLELGDSALYLCASSLQLQETQYFGPGTRLLVL.

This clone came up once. The DNA of the CDR3 is TGCAGCGGGCGGAGTGGGGGGAACACCGGGGAGCTGTTTTTT. This sequence encodes CSGRSGGNTGELFF. This chain joins TRBV29-1 and TRBJ2-2; the D call may be TRBD1 or TRBD2 (5 bases each). V gave up 7 bases and J gave up 1 base, with 13 bases separating them. Germline V gene lookup returns CDR1 SQVTM and CDR2 ANQGSEA. This CDR3 contains 14 residues.